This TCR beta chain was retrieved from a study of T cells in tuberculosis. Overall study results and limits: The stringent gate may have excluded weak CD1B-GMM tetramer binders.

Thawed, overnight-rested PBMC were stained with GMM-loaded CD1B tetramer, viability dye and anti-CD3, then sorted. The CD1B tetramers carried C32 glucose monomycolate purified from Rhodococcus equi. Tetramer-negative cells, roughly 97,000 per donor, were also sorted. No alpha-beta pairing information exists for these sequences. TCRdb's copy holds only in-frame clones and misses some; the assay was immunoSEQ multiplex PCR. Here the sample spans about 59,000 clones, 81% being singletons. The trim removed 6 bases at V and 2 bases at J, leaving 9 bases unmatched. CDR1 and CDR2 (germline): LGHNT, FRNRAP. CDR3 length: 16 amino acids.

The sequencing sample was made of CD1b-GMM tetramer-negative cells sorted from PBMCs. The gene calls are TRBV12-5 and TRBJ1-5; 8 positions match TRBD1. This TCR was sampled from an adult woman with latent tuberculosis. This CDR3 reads CASGLQGAQGNQPQHF. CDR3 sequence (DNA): TGTGCTAGTGGCCTTCAGGGGGCTCAAGGCAATCAGCCCCAGCATTTT.